These 30 T cell receptor beta chains were all obtained from the same sample, sequenced in a study of cytomegalovirus exposure and HLA in healthy donors. PCR was performed using 60 Vbeta and 13 Jbeta primers. Assay: immunoSEQ multiplex PCR; the TCRdb copy retains only in-frame clones and omits some. The sample consists of 170,000 or so clones, around 72% of them appearing once. Material: PBMCs. The receptors here all came from a woman aged 45-65 years in good health and CMV-seropositive.

CDR3 sequence (DNA): TGTGCCAGCAGGCGGGACAGGGGCTCTGGGGCCAACGTCCTGACTTTC. Amino acids: CASRRDRGSGANVLTF. V and J are TRBV2 and TRBJ2-6; TRBD1 matches at 10 bases. Germline lookup yields CDR1 SNHLY and CDR2 FYNNEI. V was clipped by 6 bases and J by 0 bases; unmatched bases: 2. The CDR3 contains 16 residues.

The J gene is TRBJ2-5, the V gene TRBV5-1, with a weak D call TRBD1 (5 bases). V lost 0 bases, J lost 2 bases, and 14 bases lay in between. This CDR3 spans 16 amino acids. CDR1 and CDR2 (germline): SGHRS, YFSETQ. CDR3 bases: TGCGCCAGCAGCTTGGGGGTGGGGTCAGGGCAAGAGACCCAGTACTTC. Amino acids: CASSLGVGSGQETQYF.

The V call is TRBV7-2, the J call TRBJ2-1, with D possibly TRBD1 on 5 matching bases. V lost 5 bases to trimming and J lost 8 bases, with 19 bases between them. CDR3 length equals 15 residues. Per germline, CDR1 SGHTA and CDR2 FQGNSA. CDR3 coding DNA: TGTGCCAGCAGCCGAATTCACAGGTACGGCGATGAGCAGTTCTTC. Translated: CASSRIHRYGDEQFF.

The chain uses TRBV6-6 and TRBJ2-7, with 9 bases fitting TRBD2. Looked up from germline, CDR1 is MNHNY and CDR2 is SVGAGI (reference sequence). The J segment lost 0 bases and the V segment lost 6 bases, leaving 3 bases of the junction unmatched. The length of the CDR3 is 14 residues. The CDR3, as DNA: TGTGCCAGCAGATATAGCGGGGGCTCCTACGAGCAGTACTTC. This codes for CASRYSGGSYEQYF.

This clone was seen a handful of times. The chain recombines TRBV5-5 with TRBJ2-1; the D gene is possibly TRBD2 (5 bases). The CDR3 contains 14 residues. V lost 2 bases and J 8 bases, leaving 14 bases between the germline ends. Germline V lookup: CDR1 SGHKS, CDR2 YYEKEE (reference sequence). The CDR3 here is CASSFSSGIDEQFF. The CDR3 nucleotides read TGTGCCAGCAGCTTTTCCAGCGGCATTGATGAGCAGTTCTTC.

This clone was observed once. The chain employs TRBV18 and TRBJ1-1; D unclear. CDR1 KGHSH and CDR2 LQKENI come from the germline V gene. The V end was cut by 4 bases, the J end by 1 base, with 7 bases between. The CDR3 length is 13 residues. The CDR3 DNA follows: TGTGCCAGCTCACTGCAGAAGAACACTGAAGCTTTCTTT. It translates to CASSLQKNTEAFF.

This chain uses TRBV4-3 with TRBJ2-3; 10 bases agree with TRBD2. Germline loops: CDR1 LGHNA, CDR2 YSLEER. CDR3 length equals 18 residues. The V gene end was trimmed by 0 bases and the J gene end by 3 bases; junction bases not matched to a gene: 9. The CDR3 sequence is CASSQETSGILGTDTQYF. CDR3 nucleotide sequence: TGCGCCAGCAGCCAAGAAACTAGCGGGATACTGGGGACAGATACGCAGTATTTT.

V gene TRBV28 combines with J gene TRBJ2-7, with TRBD1 matching over 10 bases. Trimming took 3 bases from V and 5 from J; bases not matched to a gene: 7. The CDR3 is 15 amino acids. CDR1 and CDR2 (germline): MDHEN, SYDVKM. As DNA, the CDR3 is TGTGCCAGCAGTTTTGAGACAGGGGGCGGTCACGAGCAGTACTTC. This sequence encodes CASSFETGGGHEQYF.

This CDR3 is CASSRRGEKLFF. In DNA form, the CDR3 reads TGTGCCAGCAGTCGAAGGGGGGAAAAACTGTTTTTT. The gene calls are TRBV2 and TRBJ1-4; D might be TRBD1 (6 bases). V was clipped by 5 bases and J by 8 bases, with 9 bases between them. This CDR3 has 12 amino acids. Germline CDR1 SNHLY, CDR2 FYNNEI.

This clone showed up just once. CDR3 nucleotides: TGCGCCAGCAGTGCTTTATTCATGGTAAGGGGTCCGAACACCGGGGAGCTGTTTTTT. Residues: CASSALFMVRGPNTGELFF. This chain uses TRBV10-1 with TRBJ2-2; tentatively, D is TRBD1 (5 bases). This CDR3 is built from 19 residues. Trimming stripped 4 bases from V and 0 bases from J, with 21 bases between. Looked up from germline, CDR1 is WNHNN and CDR2 is SYGVQD (reference sequence).

J is TRBJ2-1 and V is TRBV15; 12 bases line up with TRBD2. The germline V gene has CDR1 LNHNV and CDR2 YYDKDF (reference sequence). V was pared by 6 bases and J by 7 bases, with 4 bases of the junction left unmatched. The CDR3 consists of 14 residues. The CDR3 DNA reads as TGTGCCACCAGAGCTAGCGGGAGGGTAAATGAGCAGTTCTTC. As protein: CATRASGRVNEQFF.

The chain employs TRBV7-9 and TRBJ2-7, with 11 bases matching TRBD2. Trimming cost V 2 bases and J 4 bases; bases outside gene matches: 7. The CDR3 runs to 16 residues. Germline V lookup: CDR1 SEHNR, CDR2 FQNEAQ (reference sequence). The CDR3, as DNA: TGTGCCAGCAGCTTACCTGGTAGCGGGAGGGGTTACGAGCAGTACTTC. Translated, it gives CASSLPGSGRGYEQYF.

This chain links TRBV5-1 with TRBJ2-1; tentative D call: TRBD2 (7 bases). Trimming left V 7 bases short and J 7 bases short, with 18 bases between. Germline V CDR1 and CDR2: SGHRS, YFSETQ. This CDR3 spans 14 amino acids. The CDR3 reads CASLRGGRDNEQFF. The CDR3 coding sequence is TGCGCCAGCCTGAGGGGGGGCCGGGATAATGAGCAGTTCTTC.

V and J are TRBV11-2 and TRBJ2-5; D is possibly TRBD2 (6 bases). The germline CDR1 and CDR2 sequences are SGHAT and FQNNGV. The V gene lost 5 bases and the J gene lost 5 bases, with 12 bases spanning the gap. The CDR3 is 13 amino acids. The DNA of the CDR3 is TGTGCCAGCAGCCGACTAGTTTGGGAGACCCAGTACTTC. It specifies CASSRLVWETQYF.

This rearrangement joins TRBV4-3 to TRBJ1-2; D is perhaps TRBD1 (6 bases). V dropped 1 base and J dropped 4 bases, with 16 bases sitting between them. Germline V gives CDR1 LGHNA, CDR2 YSLEER. This CDR3 comprises 16 residues. The CDR3 sequence: CASSQGEEGGGYGYTF. The CDR3 DNA sequence: TGCGCCAGCAGCCAAGGGGAAGAAGGGGGGGGCTATGGCTACACCTTC.

This chain uses TRBV18 with TRBJ1-4; 8 nucleotides agree with TRBD1. With 3 bases clipped from V and 5 bases from J, the junction kept 2 bases outside the gene matches. The CDR3 consists of 14 residues. Germline CDR1 and CDR2: KGHSH and LQKENI. CDR3 DNA: TGTGCCAGCTCACCGGGACAGGAAAATGAAAAACTGTTTTTT. Its translation is CASSPGQENEKLFF.

The chain combines TRBV6-1 with TRBJ1-6, with 9 bases fitting TRBD1. Trimming took 3 bases from V and 4 from J; bases not matched to a gene: 4. CDR3 length: 16 amino acids. The germline CDR1 and CDR2 sequences are MNHNS and SASEGT. CDR3: CASSEDRGGYNSPLHF. In DNA form, the CDR3 reads TGTGCCAGCAGTGAGGACAGGGGAGGTTATAATTCACCCCTCCACTTT.

The chain links TRBV4-3 to TRBJ2-3; D possibly corresponds to TRBD2 (5 bases). Germline-derived CDR1 and CDR2 are LGHNA and YSLEER. CDR3 length: 16 residues. V was cut by 2 bases and J by 1 base, with 13 bases left in between. CDR3 DNA sequence: TGCGCCAGCAGCCAAAACGAGGGCAGTGGCACAGATACGCAGTATTTT. Translation gives CASSQNEGSGTDTQYF.

DNA for the CDR3: TGTGCCAGCAGCTTAGTAAGGGGACAGGGCTACACCTTC. Protein product: CASSLVRGQGYTF. The J gene is TRBJ1-2, the V gene TRBV7-2, with 7 nucleotides matching TRBD1. The CDR3 sequence is 13 residues long. Trimming at V came to 1 base and at J to 8 bases, leaving 4 bases not matched to a gene. Germline V lookup: CDR1 SGHTA, CDR2 FQGNSA.

The chain employs TRBV18 and TRBJ1-1, with 9 positions matching TRBD1. Germline-derived CDR1 and CDR2 are KGHSH and LQKENI. The J segment lost 4 bases and the V segment lost 3 bases, leaving 9 bases of the junction unmatched. The CDR3 has 16 amino acids. The chain's CDR3 is CASSPQDRGWGTEAFF. In DNA form, the CDR3 reads TGTGCCAGCTCACCCCAGGACAGGGGATGGGGCACTGAAGCTTTCTTT.

There are a few counts of this clone. The J gene is TRBJ2-7, the V gene TRBV28; D uncertain. Germline V gene sequence: CDR1 MDHEN, CDR2 SYDVKM. The CDR3 has 13 amino acids. V lost 6 bases, J lost 4 bases, and 13 bases lay in between. In nucleotides, the CDR3 is TGTGCCAGCAGCCAGCCTAACAGATACGAGCAGTACTTC. Protein sequence: CASSQPNRYEQYF.

This clone was seen repeatedly, ten times or more. This chain joins TRBV7-9 and TRBJ1-1; 8 bases are a match to TRBD1. Germline CDR1 SEHNR, CDR2 FQNEAQ (reference sequence). Trimming took 5 bases from V and 5 from J; bases not matched to a gene: 4. The CDR3 runs 13 residues. The CDR3 DNA reads as TGTGCCAGCAGCCCTACAGGGGGGACTGAAGCTTTCTTT. It codes for CASSPTGGTEAFF.

J is TRBJ1-1 and V is TRBV19, with TRBD1 identical over 10 bases. V lost 5 bases and J lost 3; bases outside the gene matches: 9. CDR1 LNHDA and CDR2 SQIVND come from the germline V gene (reference sequence). The length of the CDR3 is 16 residues. CDR3 sequence (DNA): TGTGCCAGTAGTCCCGACCGACAGGGGGCGGACACTGAAGCTTTCTTT. Translation: CASSPDRQGADTEAFF.

The V and J genes are TRBV7-2 and TRBJ2-1; no clear D gene. This CDR3 is built from 15 residues. Per the germline V gene, CDR1 is SGHTA and CDR2 is FQGNSA. Trimming pared 5 bases from V and 2 bases from J, leaving 13 bases between. DNA of the CDR3: TGTGCCAGCAGCCCCGCCGTCACAGCCTACAATGAGCAGTTCTTC. As protein: CASSPAVTAYNEQFF.

The chain carries TRBV11-3 and TRBJ2-1, with D possibly TRBD1 on 6 matching bases. The CDR3 length is 16 residues. Germline V gene data show CDR1 as SGHNT and CDR2 as YENEEA. V gave up 0 bases and J gave up 0 bases, with 9 bases separating them. Here the CDR3 reads CASSLDLGGSYNEQFF. CDR3 nucleotide sequence: TGTGCCAGCAGCTTAGATTTAGGGGGCTCCTACAATGAGCAGTTCTTC.

The chain employs TRBV2 and TRBJ1-5; D not resolved. CDR1 SNHLY and CDR2 FYNNEI come from the germline V gene. Trimming shortened V by 4 bases and J by 5 bases, and 15 bases separated the two germline ends. This CDR3 has 15 amino acids. CDR3 sequence reads: CASSVSSAGYQPQHF. DNA of the CDR3: TGTGCCAGCAGTGTTTCCTCTGCGGGCTATCAGCCCCAGCATTTT.

This chain joins TRBV7-2 and TRBJ1-2; TRBD1 agrees at 8 bases. The CDR3 runs 14 residues. Trimming at V came to 4 bases and at J to 8 bases, leaving 9 bases not matched to a gene. The germline CDR1 and CDR2 sequences are SGHTA and FQGNSA. CDR3 region: CASSSRQGQRGYTF. The CDR3 DNA is TGTGCCAGCAGCTCTAGACAGGGGCAGAGGGGCTACACCTTC. Full variable domain (rest looked up from reference TRBV7-2 and TRBJ1-2): GAGVSQSPSNKVTEKGKDVELRCDPISGHTALYWYRQSLGQGLEFLIYFQGNSAPDKSGLPSDRFSAERTGGSVSTLTIQRTQQEDSAVYLCASSSRQGQRGYTFGSGTRLTVV.

The V gene is TRBV11-2, the J gene TRBJ1-1, with no clear D. V lost 2 bases to trimming and J lost 1 base, with 8 bases between them. The CDR3 runs 14 residues. Per germline, CDR1 SGHAT and CDR2 FQNNGV. CDR3 nucleotide sequence: TGTGCCAGCAGCTTAATGGGCTGGAACACTGAAGCTTTCTTT. Residues: CASSLMGWNTEAFF.

The V and J genes are TRBV7-9 and TRBJ2-7, with D perhaps TRBD2 (5 bases). The CDR3 totals 14 residues. Trimming pared 5 bases from V and 5 bases from J, leaving 16 bases between. Germline V gives CDR1 SEHNR, CDR2 FQNEAQ (reference sequence). Here the CDR3 reads CASSPKEGQDEQYF. The CDR3 nucleotides read TGTGCCAGCAGCCCTAAAGAGGGTCAGGACGAGCAGTACTTC.

This clone was counted only a few times. The J gene is TRBJ1-6, the V gene TRBV6-4, with TRBD1 matching 8 bases. V was clipped by 0 bases and J by 9 bases; unmatched bases: 4. The V gene's germline CDR1 is MRHNA and CDR2 SNTAGT. The CDR3 has 15 amino acids. The CDR3 nucleotides are TGTGCCAGCAGTGACTCCGGACAGGGAGGTTCACCCCTCCACTTT. It specifies CASSDSGQGGSPLHF.